The text below deals with one T cell receptor (beta chain). Its matching antigen is unknown. The CDR3 spans 16 residues. The germline gives CDR1 MDHEN, CDR2 SYDVKM. Trimming removed 8 bases at V and 4 bases at J, with 21 bases between. This sample is part of a study of post-analysis software for immune sequencing data. Unique molecular identifiers were carried by the TCR beta cDNA libraries. TCRdb called the PCR reads again in MiXCR, with one record for every CDR3 protein. Of 800,000 to 950,000 distinct CDR3 sequences in the sample, around 53% were seen once. Broader study findings: Significantly lower normalized Chao1 diversity was seen in multiple sclerosis patients than in controls. With TRBV5-6, TRBV5-1 and TRBV20-1 included, several TRBV segments were more frequent in patients than in controls.

The clonotype originates from a girl aged 5-17 years with multiple sclerosis. The chain joins TRBV28 to TRBJ1-5, with D possibly matching TRBD1 (6 bases). The source material was blood. The CDR3 sequence is CASCRGRDNLNQPQHF. The CDR3 DNA reads TGTGCCAGCTGCCGAGGAAGGGACAACCTAAATCAGCCCCAGCATTTT.